This record looks at one T cell receptor beta chain sequence and its context. Its target is unknown. The CDR3 covers 16 residues. V dropped 2 bases and J dropped 2 bases, with 15 bases sitting between them. Germline V lookup: CDR1 SNHLY, CDR2 FYNNEI. This table comes from immunoSEQ multiplex PCR, and its TCRdb copy is limited to in-frame clones, with some not included. The table includes tens of thousands of clones, roughly 91% detected once. The entry originates in a study of T cell responses to AZD1222 COVID-19 vaccine. On the study more broadly: Pooling covered second doses at about 4 or about 12 weeks. Notes on the study in general: A reported finding is that nearly half of spike-specific TCRs target unmutated variant regions. Donors in the cohort were predominantly white British and more often female, and clonal diversity was possibly underestimated. Mapped onto spike, vaccine-associated CD4 TCRs spanned it and were dominant at 160-218 and 743-854.

Sequences were derived from peripheral blood, sampled on day 0 of AZD1222 vaccination. This TCR was recovered from an adult in good health. V gene TRBV2 combines with J gene TRBJ1-1; TRBD1 is a possible D gene (6 bases). The CDR3 spells CASSENRVGENTEAFF. The CDR3 DNA sequence: TGTGCCAGCAGTGAAAACAGGGTGGGAGAAAACACTGAAGCTTTCTTT. The whole variable domain, filled in from reference TRBV2 and TRBJ1-1, reads EPEVTQTPSHQVTQMGQEVILRCVPISNHLYFYWYRQILGQKVEFLVSFYNNEISEKSEIFDDQFSVERPDGSNFTLKIRSTKLEDSAMYFCASSENRVGENTEAFFGQGTRLTVV.